Listed below are T cell receptor beta chains from one sample, sequenced in a study of blood T cells in healthy people across ages. A single record per CDR3 protein comes from TCRdb applying MiXCR to the 5' RACE reads. The sample consists of roughly 680,000 distinct CDR3 sequences, roughly 20% of them appearing once. Sequencing was performed on blood. The source of these receptors is a man between 70 and 80 years old in good health. CDR3s include the opening cysteine and the closing phenylalanine or tryptophan. D genes are given only for firm matches. The listing skips clone size in some rows; elsewhere it reads once, few, many or a size class.

clone_size j_call v_call d_call cdr3_aa cdr3_nt
NA TRBJ2-3 TRBV24-1 TRBD1 CATSDLSQGGTDTQYF TGTGCCACCAGTGATTTGTCACAGGGGGGCACAGATACGCAGTATTTT
NA TRBJ2-1 TRBV7-6 NA CASSLSPPREQFF TGTGCCAGCAGCTTAAGCCCCCCGCGGGAGCAGTTCTTC
few TRBJ2-7 TRBV7-6 TRBD2 CASSMQFGGENEQYF TGTGCCAGCAGCATGCAATTCGGGGGGGAAAACGAGCAGTACTTC
few TRBJ2-5 TRBV20-1 NA CSASFEGVQETQYF TGCAGTGCTTCCTTTGAGGGGGTACAAGAGACCCAGTACTTC
NA TRBJ1-1 TRBV3-1 TRBD1 CASSPGQGRDTEAFF TGTGCCAGCAGCCCAGGACAGGGGAGGGACACTGAAGCTTTCTTT
NA TRBJ2-5 TRBV3-1 NA CASSQVEGVETQYF TGTGCCAGCAGCCAAGTAGAGGGAGTAGAGACCCAGTACTTC
NA TRBJ2-5 TRBV28 NA CASSLYVLGGETQYF TGTGCCAGCAGTCTATATGTCCTTGGAGGAGAGACCCAGTACTTC
NA TRBJ2-3 TRBV18 TRBD1 CASSPGQGRTDTQYF TGTGCCAGCTCACCAGGACAGGGTCGTACAGATACGCAGTATTTT
NA TRBJ2-3 TRBV9 NA CASGMRDSGTFSTDTQYF TGTGCCAGCGGCATGAGAGATTCTGGGACTTTTAGCACAGATACGCAGTATTTT
NA TRBJ2-5 TRBV6-5 TRBD2 CASSTTSGQETQYF TGTGCCAGCAGTACAACTAGCGGCCAAGAGACCCAGTACTTC
NA TRBJ1-5 TRBV20-1 TRBD1 CSAQDRNLNHPQHF TGCAGTGCTCAGGACAGGAACTTAAATCACCCCCAGCATTTT
NA TRBJ2-5 TRBV6-5 TRBD2 CASSYRASGRRRETQYF TGTGCCAGCAGTTACAGGGCTAGCGGGAGAAGGAGAGAGACCCAGTACTTC